One and the same sample provided the 27 T cell receptor beta chains below, sequenced in a study of response to subunit inactivated influenza vaccine. MiXCR, run by TCRdb on the RT-PCR reads, gives a single entry per CDR3 protein. The table includes a few hundred thousand distinct CDR3 sequences, 12% to 15% detected once. The source was PBMCs from blood, collected approximately 13 days after vaccination. These receptors came from a middle-aged man who received an inactivated influenza vaccine.

The V gene is TRBV12-3 or TRBV12-4, the J gene TRBJ2-2, with 10 bases lining up with TRBD2. The trim removed 7 bases at V and 1 base at J, leaving 3 bases unmatched. The CDR3 spans 15 residues. The CDR3 region is CASKRLAGNTGELFF. Written as DNA, the CDR3 is TGTGCCAGCAAGAGACTAGCGGGGAACACCGGGGAGCTGTTTTTT.

The V call is TRBV6-2 or TRBV6-3, the J call TRBJ2-1; TRBD2 matches 7 bases. Germline trimming cut 4 bases from V and 5 bases from J; bases unmatched to any gene: 2. The germline V gene encodes CDR1 MNHEY and CDR2 SVGEGT. The CDR3 totals 13 residues. The CDR3 DNA follows: TGTGCCAGCAGTTGGGGGACTAACAATGAGCAGTTCTTC. As protein: CASSWGTNNEQFF.

This clonotype turned up a few times. This chain joins TRBV10-3 and TRBJ2-7, with D unresolved. Trimming pared 6 bases from V and 5 bases from J, leaving 8 bases between. This CDR3 is 11 amino acids long. The germline V gene has CDR1 ENHRY and CDR2 SYGVKD. CDR3 bases: TGTGCCATCAGATCAGAAAACGAGCAGTACTTC. This encodes CAIRSENEQYF.

The gene calls are TRBV20-1 and TRBJ2-1; possible D gene TRBD1, 5 bases. Per germline, CDR1 DFQATT and CDR2 SNEGSKA (reference sequence). Trimming cost V 3 bases and J 0 bases, with 12 bases left between them. This CDR3 has 15 amino acids. The CDR3 protein is CSASHRSHSYNEQFF. CDR3 bases: TGCAGTGCTAGCCACAGGAGCCACTCCTACAATGAGCAGTTCTTC.

This clonotype showed up just a few times. The chain has TRBV20-1 and TRBJ2-4; 7 positions agree with TRBD1. CDR3 length: 15 residues. The junction had 11 bases not matched to a gene; V was cut back by 6 bases and J by 3 bases. Germline-derived CDR1 and CDR2 are DFQATT and SNEGSKA (reference sequence). This CDR3 reads CSATDRAEVKNIQYF. CDR3 nucleotides: TGCAGTGCGACTGACAGGGCTGAAGTCAAAAACATTCAGTACTTC.

This clonotype was recorded at least ten times. Mismatch with germline at one junction end may stem from a read error. The V and J genes are TRBV4-2 and TRBJ1-6; TRBD1 is a possible D gene (5 bases). CDR3 length: 13 residues. Germline CDR1 and CDR2: LGHNA and YNFKEQ. This CDR3 reads CASSQGINSPLHF. The CDR3 coding sequence is TGCGCCAGCAGCCAGGGAATAAATTCACCCCTCCACTTT.

The table lists this clonotype with a few counts. The rearrangement uses TRBV11-2 and TRBJ2-3; TRBD2 agrees at 10 bases. The CDR3 sequence is 15 residues long. Germline trimming cut 0 bases from V and 7 bases from J; bases unmatched to any gene: 4. Per germline, CDR1 SGHAT and CDR2 FQNNGV. Here the CDR3 reads CASSLEAGGPNTQYF. DNA of the CDR3: TGTGCCAGCAGCTTAGAAGCGGGAGGGCCGAATACGCAGTATTTT.

The V gene is TRBV6-5, the J gene TRBJ2-2; no clear D. The germline V and J ends were trimmed by 4 bases and 7 bases, with 13 bases remaining between them. Per germline, CDR1 MNHEY and CDR2 SVGAGI. CDR3 length: 14 amino acids. The CDR3 here is CASSLETRSGELFF. In nucleotides, the CDR3 is TGTGCCAGCAGTTTGGAGACTCGGAGCGGGGAGCTGTTTTTT.

The CDR3 is CASSLGTVGGYTF. CDR3 nucleotide sequence: TGTGCCAGCAGCTTAGGGACAGTAGGTGGCTACACCTTC. This chain connects TRBV7-9 to TRBJ1-2; maybe TRBD1 (6 bases). Trimming cost V 1 base and J 7 bases, with 10 bases left between them. The germline gives CDR1 SEHNR, CDR2 FQNEAQ (reference sequence). The CDR3 loop spans 13 amino acids.

Comments on this clonotype: One base away lies a much larger clone, so this may be a sequencing read error. J is TRBJ2-3 and V is TRBV7-8, with D uncertain. Trimming took off 5 bases at V and 5 bases at J, with 5 bases between the two ends. Germline-derived CDR1 and CDR2 are SGHVS and FQNEAQ. The CDR3 runs 11 residues. CDR3 residues: CASSHGDTQYF. The CDR3 bases are TGTGCCAGCAGCCACGGAGATACGCAGTATTTT.

This clonotype was detected only a few times. The chain has TRBV7-2 and TRBJ1-5, with D perhaps TRBD1 (6 bases). The CDR3 loop spans 14 amino acids. Deletions cut 4 bases from V and 8 bases from J, with 15 bases between. The germline CDR1 and CDR2 sequences are SGHTA and FQGNSA. Written as DNA, the CDR3 is TGTGCCAGCAGCTACCAAACAGGGAATGAGCCCCAGCATTTT. Its translation is CASSYQTGNEPQHF.

J is TRBJ2-7 and V is TRBV27; TRBD1 matches at 8 bases. The junction had 7 bases not matched to a gene; V was cut back by 3 bases and J by 3 bases. The germline CDR1 and CDR2 sequences are MNHEY and SMNVEV (reference sequence). The CDR3 covers 15 residues. The CDR3 loop reads CASSLGTGGLYEQYF. Here the CDR3 DNA reads TGTGCCAGCAGTTTGGGGACAGGTGGTCTCTACGAGCAGTACTTC.

This clonotype was seen a handful of times. The chain couples TRBV4-3 to TRBJ1-4, with 7 bases that match TRBD1. V trimming: 0 bases; J trimming: 7 bases; junction bases outside the gene matches: 11. The CDR3 loop spans 17 amino acids. Germline assignment: CDR1 LGHNA and CDR2 YSLEER. DNA of the CDR3: TGCGCCAGCAGCCAAGAATGGGGAGGGGGCCTAGGTGAAAAACTGTTTTTT. This encodes CASSQEWGGGLGEKLFF.

This clonotype was counted between two and nine times. The rearrangement links TRBV11-2 to TRBJ2-2; tentative D call: TRBD2 (6 bases). V was shortened by 7 bases and J by 6 bases, with 24 bases between the two germline ends. This CDR3 region has 17 residues. Germline V CDR1 and CDR2: SGHAT, FQNNGV. CDR3 region: CASTDLAGSNGPGELFF. The CDR3 DNA reads TGTGCCAGCACCGACCTGGCGGGGTCGAATGGGCCCGGGGAGCTGTTTTTT.

The table lists this clonotype with a few counts. The chain joins TRBV12-3 or TRBV12-4 to TRBJ2-2; tentatively, D is TRBD2 (5 bases). V was shortened by 6 bases and J by 10 bases, with 12 bases between the two germline ends. The CDR3 consists of 12 residues. The CDR3 protein is CASSRVGVELFF. The CDR3 bases are TGTGCCAGCAGCCGAGTGGGAGTGGAGCTGTTTTTT.

This clonotype turned up a few times. The J gene is TRBJ2-5, the V gene TRBV6-1; tentative D call: TRBD2 (5 bases). Trimming left V 8 bases short and J 5 bases short, with 21 bases between. The CDR3 totals 15 residues. CDR1 is MNHNS, CDR2 SASEGT, per germline. CDR3 nucleotides: TGTGCCAGCCAGCGCCAGTTCCGGGGTGGGGAGACCCAGTACTTC. It is translated as CASQRQFRGGETQYF.

The table lists this clonotype with a few counts. The genes are TRBV5-5 and TRBJ2-3; D might be TRBD1 or TRBD2, each matching 5 bases. The V end lost 1 base, the J end lost 5 bases, and 8 bases lay between the germline ends. Germline V gene lookup returns CDR1 SGHKS and CDR2 YYEKEE (reference sequence). The CDR3 consists of 13 residues. The CDR3 spells CASSLFGGDTQYF. As DNA, the CDR3 is TGTGCCAGCAGCTTGTTTGGGGGAGATACGCAGTATTTT.

CDR3 sequence: CASSQFGPNEQYF. In nucleotides, the CDR3 is TGCGCCAGCAGCCAATTTGGGCCAAACGAGCAGTACTTC. V gene TRBV4-3 combines with J gene TRBJ2-7; D uncertain. V was clipped by 2 bases and J by 5 bases, with 10 bases between them. The CDR3 consists of 13 residues. Germline V gene lookup returns CDR1 LGHNA and CDR2 YSLEER.

The V gene is TRBV12-3 or TRBV12-4, the J gene TRBJ2-6; no clear D gene. The CDR3 runs 12 residues. Trimming took 1 base from V and 13 from J, leaving 8 bases between them. Here the CDR3 reads CASSLVLNVLTF. CDR3 DNA sequence: TGTGCCAGCAGTTTAGTGCTGAATGTCCTGACTTTC.

The chain joins TRBV24-1 to TRBJ1-2; tentatively, D is TRBD1 (6 bases). The V gene's germline CDR1 is KGHDR and CDR2 SFDVKD. CDR3 length: 12 amino acids. Trimming took off 4 bases at V and 8 bases at J, with 10 bases between the two ends. DNA for the CDR3: TGTGCCACCAGTGACCTCGACAGGGGCTACACCTTC. It specifies CATSDLDRGYTF.

The chain joins TRBV5-6 to TRBJ2-7; D tentatively reads TRBD1 or TRBD2 (5 bases each). With 3 bases removed from V and 5 bases from J, the gap between germline ends came to 15 bases. Germline CDR1 and CDR2: SGHDT and YYEEEE. This CDR3 has 14 residues. The DNA of the CDR3 is TGTGCCAGCAGCTACGCCGAGGGGATCGACGAGCAGTACTTC. This gives the protein CASSYAEGIDEQYF.

This chain uses TRBV27 with TRBJ2-7; 7 bases agree with TRBD1. The CDR3 length is 15 residues. Germline loops: CDR1 MNHEY, CDR2 SMNVEV (reference sequence). V lost 6 bases to trimming and J lost 2 bases; unmatched junction nucleotides: 10. The chain's CDR3 is CASRGPGQRTYEQYF. CDR3 DNA sequence: TGTGCCAGCAGGGGACCGGGACAGCGAACCTACGAGCAGTACTTC.

This clonotype has more than one count but fewer than ten. This chain uses TRBV5-1 with TRBJ2-2; 10 bases align to TRBD1. The CDR3 is 16 residues long. V dropped 3 bases and J dropped 6; count of bases not matched to a gene: 8. Germline-derived CDR1 and CDR2 are SGHRS and YFSETQ. In nucleotides, the CDR3 is TGCGCCAGCAGCTCCAAAACAGGACAGGGGGCCGGGGAGCTGTTTTTT. Its protein is CASSSKTGQGAGELFF. The entire variable domain, with the rest obtained from reference TRBV5-1 and TRBJ2-2, is as follows: KAGVTQTPRYLIKTRGQQVTLSCSPISGHRSVSWYQQTPGQGLQFLFEYFSETQRNKGNFPGRFSGRQFSNSRSEMNVSTLELGDSALYLCASSSKTGQGAGELFFGEGSRLTVL.

The chain is built from TRBV5-1 and TRBJ2-3; the match to TRBD2 covers 7 bases. V shed 3 bases and J 1 base; nucleotides not matched to a gene: 11. Germline values: CDR1 SGHRS, CDR2 YFSETQ. The CDR3 is 17 amino acids. CDR3: CASSYGWSSGGTDTQYF. CDR3 coding DNA: TGCGCCAGCAGCTACGGTTGGTCTAGCGGAGGCACAGATACGCAGTATTTT.

This clonotype was seen only a few times. The chain recombines TRBV5-1 with TRBJ1-2, with 8 nucleotides matching TRBD1. Germline assignment: CDR1 SGHRS and CDR2 YFSETQ. There are 13 residues in the CDR3. V shed 4 bases and J 13 bases; nucleotides not matched to a gene: 12. CDR3 loop: CASSPSDRAVITF. DNA for the CDR3: TGCGCCAGCAGCCCGTCGGACAGGGCCGTCATCACCTTC.

This clonotype was recorded a few times. The chain combines TRBV18 with TRBJ2-7, with 11 bases matching TRBD2. CDR3 length equals 15 residues. CDR1 KGHSH and CDR2 LQKENI come from the germline V gene. With V trimmed by 0 bases and J by 5 bases, 3 bases remained unmatched. This CDR3 reads CASSPPLAGGNEQYF. DNA of the CDR3: TGTGCCAGCTCACCACCTCTAGCGGGAGGAAACGAGCAGTACTTC.

This clonotype has a handful of counts. The chain employs TRBV5-1 and TRBJ2-5; no clear D gene. The ends were cut back, 5 bases at V and 1 base at J, with 3 bases in the middle. The CDR3 covers 11 residues. CDR1 and CDR2 from the germline V gene are SGHRS and YFSETQ. The CDR3 DNA reads as TGCGCCAGCAGATTCCAAGAGACCCAGTACTTC. Its translation: CASRFQETQYF.